The T cell receptor beta chain under discussion was sequenced for a study of blood T cell repertoires in COVID-19. Whole-study context: From the United States, Italy and Spain came samples of acute and convalescent COVID-19. The analysed material was cDNA or gDNA that came from T cells, B-cell-depleted T cells, or PBMCs.

Patients from Seattle were sampled longitudinally, starting during active infection. The ends lost 3 bases at V and 0 bases at J; junction bases unmatched: 4. The CDR3 runs 15 residues. Germline V gene lookup returns CDR1 DFQATT and CDR2 SNEGSKA (reference sequence). Using immunoSEQ multiplex PCR, the repertoire was profiled, and TCRdb retains in-frame clones only, with some absent. Of under 250,000 clones listed, 80% to 95% are singletons. The TCR sequence derives from a man in his thirties or forties with COVID-19, enrolled during active disease. This chain joins TRBV20-1 and TRBJ2-2; 7 bases are a match to TRBD2. Input material: peripheral blood. CDR3: CSASSAGANTGELFF. The CDR3 DNA reads as TGCAGTGCTAGTTCGGCGGGGGCGAACACCGGGGAGCTGTTTTTT.